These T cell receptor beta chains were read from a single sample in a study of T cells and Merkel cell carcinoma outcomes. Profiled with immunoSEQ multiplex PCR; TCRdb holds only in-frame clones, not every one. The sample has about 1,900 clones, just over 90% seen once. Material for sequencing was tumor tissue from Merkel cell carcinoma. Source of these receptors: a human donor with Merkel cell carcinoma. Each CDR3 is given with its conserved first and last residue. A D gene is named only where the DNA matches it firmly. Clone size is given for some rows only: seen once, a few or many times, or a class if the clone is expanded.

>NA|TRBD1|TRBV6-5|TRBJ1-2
TGTGCCAGCACCCGGACAGGGGGGGCCTATGGCTACACCTTC
CASTRTGGAYGYTF
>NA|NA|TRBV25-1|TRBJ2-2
TGTGCCAGCAGTTTTTGGGGCACGAACACCGGGGAGCTGTTTTTT
CASSFWGTNTGELFF
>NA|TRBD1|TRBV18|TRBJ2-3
TGTGCCAGCTCACCAAGGACAGGGGGCGTCGCAGATACGCAGTATTTT
CASSPRTGGVADTQYF
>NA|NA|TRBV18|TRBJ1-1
TGTGCCAGCTCACCCCTTAGCACTGAAGCTTTCTTT
CASSPLSTEAFF
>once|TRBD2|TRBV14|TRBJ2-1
TGTGCCAGCAGTCGCACGCTGATAGCGGGAGCGACTTCTGGCTACAATGAGCAGTTCTTC
CASSRTLIAGATSGYNEQFF
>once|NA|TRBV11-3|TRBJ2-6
TGTGCCAGCAGCACCAGCTTAGGGTCTGGGGCCAACGTCCTGACTTTC
CASSTSLGSGANVLTF
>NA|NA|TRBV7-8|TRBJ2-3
TGTGCCAGCAGCCGACCACCTCCGGGCACAGATACGCAGTATTTT
CASSRPPPGTDTQYF
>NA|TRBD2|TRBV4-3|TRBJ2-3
TGCGCCAGCAGCCCCCAGGCTAGCGGGAGTGGCACAGATACGCAGTATTTT
CASSPQASGSGTDTQYF
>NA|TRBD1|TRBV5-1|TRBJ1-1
TGCGCCAGCTCTAAACAGGGGGTCCCTGAAGCTTTCTTT
CASSKQGVPEAFF
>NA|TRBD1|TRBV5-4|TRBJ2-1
TGTGCCAGCAGCTTACAGGGGGCGCACGGCGATGAGCAGTTCTTC
CASSLQGAHGDEQFF
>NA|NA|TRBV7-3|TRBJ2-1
TGTGCCAGCAGCGGGGGAAGCTCCTACAATGAGCAGTTCTTC
CASSGGSSYNEQFF
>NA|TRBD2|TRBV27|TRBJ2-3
TGTGCCAGCAGTTTAATCCCCAGCGGGAGCATAGATACGCAGTATTTT
CASSLIPSGSIDTQYF
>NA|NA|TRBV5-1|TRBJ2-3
TGCGCCAGCAGCTACGGACTAAACACAGATACGCAGTATTTT
CASSYGLNTDTQYF
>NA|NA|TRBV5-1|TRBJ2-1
TGCGCCAGCCTGCCGGGATCACAAGGGTATATTGAGCAGTTCTTC
CASLPGSQGYIEQFF
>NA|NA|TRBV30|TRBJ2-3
TGTGCCTGGAGTAGACAGATGTCTAGCACAGATACGCAGTATTTT
CAWSRQMSSTDTQYF
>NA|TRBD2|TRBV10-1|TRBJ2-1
TGCGCCAGCAGTGATGTTAGCGGGAGGTCCTACAATGAGCAGTTCTTC
CASSDVSGRSYNEQFF
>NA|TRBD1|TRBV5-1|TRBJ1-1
TGCGCCAGCAGCGATCAGACAGGGCAGGTCACTGAAGCTTTCTTT
CASSDQTGQVTEAFF
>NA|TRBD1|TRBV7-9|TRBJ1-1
TGTGCCAGCAGACCGGACAGGGAGAACACTGAAGCTTTCTTT
CASRPDRENTEAFF
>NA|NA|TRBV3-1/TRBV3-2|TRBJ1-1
TGTGCCAGCAGTCAAGCTTTCTTT
CASSQAFF
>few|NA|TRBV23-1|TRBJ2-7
TGCGCCAGCCTTTGTTCCGAATCCTACGAGCAGTACTTC
CASLCSESYEQYF
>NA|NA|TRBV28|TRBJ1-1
TGTGCCAGCACCATGGGAGTGAACACTGAAGCTTTCTTT
CASTMGVNTEAFF
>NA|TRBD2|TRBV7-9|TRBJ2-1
TGTGCCAGCACCAGGACTAGCGGCTACAATGAGCAGTTCTTC
CASTRTSGYNEQFF
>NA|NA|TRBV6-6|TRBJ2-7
TGTGCCAGCAGCTCTCCCGGACAGTACTACGAGCAGTACTTC
CASSSPGQYYEQYF
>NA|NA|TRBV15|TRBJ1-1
TGTGCCACCAGCAGAGATCGAGGACACCAGAACACTGAAGCTTTCTTT
CATSRDRGHQNTEAFF
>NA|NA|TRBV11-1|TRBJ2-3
TGTGCCAGCGCCCCATTTGCGGGCGGCACAGATACGCAGTATTTT
CASAPFAGGTDTQYF
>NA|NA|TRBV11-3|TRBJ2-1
TGTGCCAGCAGCGCTCGTTCTTCTGACTACAATGAGCAGTTCTTC
CASSARSSDYNEQFF
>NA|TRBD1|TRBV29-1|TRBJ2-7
TGCAACGTGGAAGGGACAGGGGGCTTGTACGAGCAGTACTTC
CNVEGTGGLYEQYF
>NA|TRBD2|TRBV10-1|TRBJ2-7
TGCGCCAGCAGTGGGGCCGGGACTGCGGGGGACGAGCAGTACTTC
CASSGAGTAGDEQYF
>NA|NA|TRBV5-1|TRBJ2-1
TGCGCCAGCAGCTTGGATGGGGCCGGGGGGTTCTTC
CASSLDGAGGFF
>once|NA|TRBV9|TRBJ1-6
TGTGCCAGCAGCTACCGGGACACTTCGGGAAGCTCCTATAATTCACCCCTCCACTTT
CASSYRDTSGSSYNSPLHF
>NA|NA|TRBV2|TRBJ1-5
TGTGCCAGCAGTACCGATCGGGGGGGCGGTCAGCCCCAGCATTTT
CASSTDRGGGQPQHF
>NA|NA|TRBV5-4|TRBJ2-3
TGTGCCAGCAGCGAAGGTAGGGGAAAGAGCACAGATACGCAGTATTTT
CASSEGRGKSTDTQYF
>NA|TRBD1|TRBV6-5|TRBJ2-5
TGTGCCAGCAGCGGGGACAGTCAAGAGACCCAGTACTTC
CASSGDSQETQYF
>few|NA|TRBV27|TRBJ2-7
TGTGCCAGCAGTTTATCGGGCAGGTCCTACGAGCAGTACTTC
CASSLSGRSYEQYF
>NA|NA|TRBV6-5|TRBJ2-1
TGTGCCAGCGGAACGGGGTTGTGGGGGTACAATGAGCAGTTCTTC
CASGTGLWGYNEQFF
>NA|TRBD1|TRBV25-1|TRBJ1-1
TGTGCCAGCAGTGATACGACAGGGGCGGAGATAGCTTTCTTT
CASSDTTGAEIAFF
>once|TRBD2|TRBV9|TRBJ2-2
TGTGCCAGCAGCGTAGTTGTGCCGGGACTAGCGGGTGCTACCGGGGAGCTGTTTTTT
CASSVVVPGLAGATGELFF
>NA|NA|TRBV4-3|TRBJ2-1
TGCGCCAGCAGCCAACGGAGGGCAGTTGAGCAGTTCTTC
CASSQRRAVEQFF
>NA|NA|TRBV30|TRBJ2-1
TGTGCCTGGAGTGCCTGGGGGAGCCGTCGGGAGCAGTTCTTC
CAWSAWGSRREQFF
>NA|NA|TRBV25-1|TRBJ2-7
TGTGCCAGCAGTGATTGGGTAGAGGGACCCTACGAGCAGTACTTC
CASSDWVEGPYEQYF
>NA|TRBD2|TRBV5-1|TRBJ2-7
TGCGCCAGCAGCTTGGGACTAGCGGTAACCTACGAGCAGTACTTC
CASSLGLAVTYEQYF
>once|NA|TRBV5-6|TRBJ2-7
TGTGCCAGCAGCCGCCTGGACGGAGGCAGAAACTACGAGCAGTACTTC
CASSRLDGGRNYEQYF
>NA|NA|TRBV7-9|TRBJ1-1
TGTGCCAGCGGGACGTTTATGAACACTGAAGCTTTCTTT
CASGTFMNTEAFF
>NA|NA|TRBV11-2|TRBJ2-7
TGTGCCAGCAGCCCTCTACGTGGTTATTTGTACGAGCAGTACTTC
CASSPLRGYLYEQYF
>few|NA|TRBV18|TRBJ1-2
TGTGCCAGCTCACCACGGGAGACAGCTAAAGAAGGACATGGCTACACCTTC
CASSPRETAKEGHGYTF
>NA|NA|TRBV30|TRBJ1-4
TGTGCCTGGAGTTCCGAGGCGGTAGGGGAAAAACTGTTTTTT
CAWSSEAVGEKLFF
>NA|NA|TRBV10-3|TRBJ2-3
TGTGCCATCAGTGAGTCGGTATCCAGCCTGACAGATACGCAGTATTTT
CAISESVSSLTDTQYF
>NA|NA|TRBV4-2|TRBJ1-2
TGTGCCAGCAGCCAAGAGACAGGAGGGACGGTAAGGGGCTACACCTTC
CASSQETGGTVRGYTF
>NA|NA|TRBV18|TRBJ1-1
TGTGCCAGCTCACCAATGGGGGCTATGAACACTGAAGCTTTCTTT
CASSPMGAMNTEAFF
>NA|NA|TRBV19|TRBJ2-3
TGTGCCAGTAGTATACCTGGCAATACGCAGTATTTT
CASSIPGNTQYF
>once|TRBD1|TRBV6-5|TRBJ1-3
TGTGCCAGCAGCCGGGACAGGAGCTCTGGAAACACCATATATTTT
CASSRDRSSGNTIYF
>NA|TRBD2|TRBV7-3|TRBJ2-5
TGTGCCAGCGCGAGCGGGGGGGGCTCGGAGACCCAGTACTTC
CASASGGGSETQYF
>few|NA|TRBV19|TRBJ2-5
TGTGCCAGTAGATCCTTTCTAGGTGGTGGGGAGACCCAGTACTTC
CASRSFLGGGETQYF
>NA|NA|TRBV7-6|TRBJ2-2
TGTGCCAGCAGCTTAGTCCAGGGAGGGAACACCGGGGAGCTGTTTTTT
CASSLVQGGNTGELFF
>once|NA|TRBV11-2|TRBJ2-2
TGTGCCAGCAGCTTAGATTTAATAGTCGGGGAGCTGTTTTTT
CASSLDLIVGELFF
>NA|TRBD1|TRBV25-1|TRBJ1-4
TGTGCCAGCAGTAGGACAGGTGCCATGACTAATGAAAAACTGTTTTTT
CASSRTGAMTNEKLFF
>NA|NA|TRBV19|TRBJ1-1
TGTGCCAGTAGTTCTCGGGACTCAGTTTCAGCTTTCTTT
CASSSRDSVSAFF